This T cell receptor (beta chain) was profiled in a study of regulatory T cells in long-lasting Graves disease. Combining iRepertoire HTBI primers with Arm-PCR of CDR3 regions, the authors built TCR beta libraries. In TCRdb, the multiplex PCR reads were re-called with MiXCR into one record per CDR3 protein. Of 300,000 to 400,000 distinct CDR3 sequences in the sample, approximately 16% were seen once. This clonotype was counted at least ten times. Time point of the sample: newly diagnosed GD, antithyroid drugs for less than 3 months. Following extraction of RNA from PBMCs, that RNA was used to make the TCR library. The data also belong to a second study, concerning T cells in Graves' hyperthyroidism and ophthalmopathy. That report notes: In simple terms, a model built on 13 V-J features told ophthalmopathy apart from stable hyperthyroidism.

The sequencing here drew on peripheral blood mononuclear cells (PBMCs), taken at new diagnosis, from a patient treated with antithyroid drugs. The TCR sequence derives from a man aged 35 to 55 with Graves disease.

The CDR3 is CASSSQFTQYF. The CDR3 DNA reads TGTGCCAGCAGTTCCCAGTTTACGCAGTATTTT. This chain connects TRBV12-3 or TRBV12-4 to TRBJ2-3; D unresolved. This CDR3 region has 11 residues. V was pared by 4 bases and J by 8 bases, with 7 bases between.